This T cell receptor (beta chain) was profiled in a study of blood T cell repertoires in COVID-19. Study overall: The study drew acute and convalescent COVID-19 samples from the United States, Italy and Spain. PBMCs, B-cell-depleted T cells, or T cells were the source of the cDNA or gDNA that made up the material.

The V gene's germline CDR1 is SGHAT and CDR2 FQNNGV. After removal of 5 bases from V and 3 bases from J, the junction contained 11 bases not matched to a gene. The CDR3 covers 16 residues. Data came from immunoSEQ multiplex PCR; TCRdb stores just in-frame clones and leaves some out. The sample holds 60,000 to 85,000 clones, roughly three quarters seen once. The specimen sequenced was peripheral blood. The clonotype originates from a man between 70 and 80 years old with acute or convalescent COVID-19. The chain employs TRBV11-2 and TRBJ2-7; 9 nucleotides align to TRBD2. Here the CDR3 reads CASSPRLSGRVYEQYF. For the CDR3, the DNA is TGTGCCAGCAGCCCCCGACTTAGCGGGAGAGTCTACGAGCAGTACTTC.